These 21 T cell receptor beta chains were sequenced from one sample in a study of blood T cell repertoires in COVID-19. Sequencing was performed with immunoSEQ multiplex PCR; in TCRdb, only in-frame clones are kept and a portion is missing. This table holds roughly 280,000 clones, roughly 87% found once. Sample: peripheral blood. These receptors were taken from a woman aged 50 to 60 who had recovered from COVID-19.

The chain links TRBV5-1 to TRBJ1-4; D might be TRBD1 (5 bases). Trimming removed 1 base from V and 4 bases from J, with 8 bases in between. CDR1 is SGHRS and CDR2 is YFSETQ in the germline V gene. This CDR3 is 14 amino acids long. The CDR3 loop reads CASSLQGLNEKLFF. The CDR3 DNA is TGCGCCAGCAGCTTGCAGGGCCTTAATGAAAAACTGTTTTTT.

The rearrangement joins TRBV11-2 to TRBJ1-2; D might be TRBD1 (5 bases). The CDR3 length is 17 residues. Looked up from germline, CDR1 is SGHAT and CDR2 is FQNNGV. Trimming shortened V by 1 base and J by 0 bases, and 15 bases separated the two germline ends. CDR3 sequence: CASSLALAGGTNYGYTF. Here the CDR3 DNA reads TGTGCCAGCAGCTTAGCCCTGGCGGGGGGTACTAACTATGGCTACACCTTC.

The chain combines TRBV6-5 with TRBJ1-1, with 8 nucleotides matching TRBD1. The CDR3 has 14 residues. Germline loops: CDR1 MNHEY, CDR2 SVGAGI. V lost 6 bases to trimming and J lost 1 base; unmatched junction nucleotides: 4. CDR3 nucleotides: TGTGCCAGCAGGCAGGGGGCGCAGAACACTGAAGCTTTCTTT. This gives the protein CASRQGAQNTEAFF.

This chain connects TRBV9 to TRBJ2-5, with D perhaps TRBD1 (5 bases). This CDR3 region has 15 residues. With 1 base removed from V and 1 base from J, the gap between germline ends came to 11 bases. Germline V gene lookup returns CDR1 SGDLS and CDR2 YYNGEE. CDR3 in amino acids: CASSVSPRAQETQYF. The CDR3, as DNA: TGTGCCAGCAGCGTAAGCCCCAGGGCCCAAGAGACCCAGTACTTC.

This chain links TRBV9 with TRBJ2-7, with D possibly matching TRBD1 (5 bases). V lost 0 bases to trimming and J lost 12 bases, with 19 bases between them. This CDR3 is 14 amino acids long. CDR1 is SGDLS and CDR2 is YYNGEE in the germline V gene. The CDR3, as DNA: TGTGCCAGCAGCGTAGCTGGGCAGGGCGCCCCTCGGTACTTC. It is translated as CASSVAGQGAPRYF.

On this clone itself: Within the sample, other DNA sequences also encode this same CDR3. The V and J genes are TRBV9 and TRBJ1-1, with unresolved D. The germline gives CDR1 SGDLS, CDR2 YYNGEE. The CDR3 spans 14 residues. V was trimmed by 1 base and J by 0 bases, leaving 7 bases between them. The CDR3 sequence is CASSVRGMNTEAFF. The CDR3 coding sequence is TGTGCCAGCAGCGTACGGGGAATGAACACTGAAGCTTTCTTT.

This sequence joins TRBV5-5 and TRBJ1-1; D possibly corresponds to TRBD1 (5 bases). V was clipped by 3 bases and J by 2 bases, with 14 bases between them. The CDR3 extends over 15 amino acids. Germline V gives CDR1 SGHKS, CDR2 YYEKEE (reference sequence). CDR3 in DNA: TGTGCCAGCAGCTGGAACCCGGGGGATAACACTGAAGCTTTCTTT. It yields the protein CASSWNPGDNTEAFF.

The chain employs TRBV14 and TRBJ2-7; maybe TRBD2 (5 bases). With 3 bases removed from V and 1 base from J, the gap between germline ends came to 16 bases. The germline gives CDR1 SGHDN, CDR2 FVKESK. The CDR3 spans 16 residues. This chain's CDR3 is CASSHHGGFASYEQYF. The CDR3 region has the DNA TGTGCCAGCAGCCATCATGGAGGCTTCGCATCCTACGAGCAGTACTTC.

The chain employs TRBV3-1 (or the pseudogene TRBV3-2) and TRBJ1-6; TRBD1 aligns across 8 bases. This CDR3 spans 15 amino acids. V was pared by 3 bases and J by 9 bases, with 7 bases of the junction left unmatched. Germline V gene data show CDR1 as LGHDT and CDR2 as YNNKEL (reference sequence). CDR3 DNA: TGTGCCAGCAGCCATAACAGGGGGATGAGTTCACCCCTCCACTTT. It specifies CASSHNRGMSSPLHF.

In this sample, this clone turned up a few times. The V and J genes are TRBV7-9 and TRBJ1-3; D possibly corresponds to TRBD1 (5 bases). Germline CDR1 SEHNR, CDR2 FQNEAQ (reference sequence). Trimming removed 2 bases at V and 0 bases at J, with 17 bases between. This CDR3 region has 18 residues. The CDR3 spells CASSLSSRQFYSGNTIYF. The CDR3 region has the DNA TGTGCCAGCAGCTTATCGAGTAGACAGTTTTACTCTGGAAACACCATATATTTT.

V usage is TRBV30 and J usage is TRBJ2-1; 10 positions match TRBD2. CDR3 length: 15 amino acids. Germline V gene data show CDR1 as GTSNPN and CDR2 as SVGIG (reference sequence). The CDR3 DNA is TGTGCTCGAGGCCTAGCGGGAGTAGTAGGAAATGAGCAGTTCTTC. It specifies CARGLAGVVGNEQFF.

This clone has more than one count but fewer than ten. V gene TRBV9 combines with J gene TRBJ1-1, with D tentatively TRBD1 (5 bases). V lost 0 bases and J 2 bases, leaving 20 bases between the germline ends. This CDR3 has 18 amino acids. Looked up from germline, CDR1 is SGDLS and CDR2 is YYNGEE. CDR3 nucleotide sequence: TGTGCCAGCAGCGTAGGGAGGGCAGCGGGGCTAACAAACACTGAAGCTTTCTTT. It specifies CASSVGRAAGLTNTEAFF.

The chain has TRBV19 and TRBJ1-1, with 10 bases lining up with TRBD1. V was pared by 7 bases and J by 5 bases, with 10 bases of the junction left unmatched. CDR1 and CDR2 from the germline V gene are LNHDA and SQIVND (reference sequence). This CDR3 region has 15 residues. CDR3: CASTKKPDRGTEAFF. In DNA, the CDR3 is TGTGCCAGTACCAAAAAACCGGACAGGGGGACTGAAGCTTTCTTT.

The genes are TRBV10-3 and TRBJ1-2, with D possibly being TRBD1 (6 bases). With 7 bases removed from V and 2 bases from J, the gap between germline ends came to 14 bases. The CDR3 is 14 amino acids. Germline loops: CDR1 ENHRY, CDR2 SYGVKD. Here the CDR3 DNA reads TGTGCCATCAAAAAACCACAGGGCAACTATGGCTACACCTTC. It translates to CAIKKPQGNYGYTF.

DNA of the CDR3: TGTGCCAGCAGCTCCCCGGGGGGGTGCATTGAAGATACGCAGTATTTT. Translation gives CASSSPGGCIEDTQYF. V usage is TRBV3-1 (or the pseudogene TRBV3-2) and J usage is TRBJ2-3, with 8 bases identical to TRBD2. Unmatched junction bases numbered 12, after V lost 5 bases and J lost 5 bases. The CDR3 is 16 amino acids. Germline loops: CDR1 LGHDT, CDR2 YNNKEL (reference sequence).

The chain combines TRBV18 with TRBJ2-2; 8 positions agree with TRBD1. Germline CDR1 is KGHSH and CDR2 is LQKENI. The length of the CDR3 is 15 residues. J gave up 5 bases and V 2 bases, and 4 bases lay outside the gene matches. In DNA form, the CDR3 reads TGTGCCAGCTCACCAAGGACAGGGAGGACCGGGGAGCTGTTTTTT. Residues: CASSPRTGRTGELFF.

The J gene is TRBJ1-6, the V gene TRBV5-1; 9 bases fit TRBD1. The V and J ends lost 0 bases and 9 bases, in that order; junction bases with no gene match: 10. This CDR3 has 17 amino acids. Germline CDR1 reads SGHRS; CDR2 reads YFSETQ. The CDR3, as DNA: TGCGCCAGCAGCTTGGGGGGCCCGGGACAGGGAACTTCACCCCTCCACTTT. As protein: CASSLGGPGQGTSPLHF. The full variable domain, rest sourced from reference TRBV5-1 and TRBJ1-6, is KAGVTQTPRYLIKTRGQQVTLSCSPISGHRSVSWYQQTPGQGLQFLFEYFSETQRNKGNFPGRFSGRQFSNSRSEMNVSTLELGDSALYLCASSLGGPGQGTSPLHFGNGTRLTVT.

The count of this clone is one. The chain is built from TRBV5-4 and TRBJ2-7; 9 bases map to TRBD1. The CDR3 covers 15 residues. The V gene end was trimmed by 2 bases and the J gene end by 4 bases; junction bases not matched to a gene: 7. Germline CDR1 and CDR2: SGHNT and YYREEE (reference sequence). The CDR3 DNA is TGTGCCAGCAGCTTATCGGGACAGGGAATTTACGAGCAGTACTTC. Residues: CASSLSGQGIYEQYF.

In regard to this clone: The same CDR3 can be traced to other DNA sequences in this sample. J is TRBJ2-7 and V is TRBV5-1, with 7 bases matching TRBD2. Per the germline V gene, CDR1 is SGHRS and CDR2 is YFSETQ. This CDR3 spans 14 amino acids. The ends lost 2 bases at V and 0 bases at J; junction bases unmatched: 2. CDR3 amino acids: CASSFTGGSYEQYF. The CDR3 DNA follows: TGCGCCAGCAGCTTCACGGGGGGCTCCTACGAGCAGTACTTC.

This clone has a handful of counts. V and J are TRBV7-9 and TRBJ1-2; D uncertain. Germline loops: CDR1 SEHNR, CDR2 FQNEAQ (reference sequence). The CDR3 totals 12 residues. Trimming pared 5 bases from V and 2 bases from J, leaving 6 bases between. The CDR3 sequence is CASSPSNYGYTF. CDR3 sequence (DNA): TGTGCCAGCAGCCCCTCCAACTATGGCTACACCTTC.

The chain couples TRBV25-1 to TRBJ2-7; 9 nucleotides line up with TRBD2. The CDR3 is 15 amino acids. The germline V gene encodes CDR1 MGHDK and CDR2 SYGVNS. Trimming at V came to 2 bases and at J to 0 bases, leaving 2 bases not matched to a gene. CDR3 sequence: CASSEGGGASYEQYF. CDR3 nucleotide sequence: TGTGCCAGCAGTGAAGGCGGGGGGGCCTCCTACGAGCAGTACTTC.